This T cell receptor (beta chain) was profiled in a study of cytomegalovirus exposure and HLA in healthy donors. Whole-study context: For the approximately 400 genotyped donors, 81% fell within the Caucasian-associated ancestry cluster.

Study-level results: Previously analyzed data showed that most TCR beta V segments were productive at a frequency of about 87% or about 30%. Equally common other TCR beta chains were less clonally expanded than HLA-associated ones, a later analysis found. In vitro, a few CMV-associated chains proved specific for CMV antigens.

60 Vbeta and 13 Jbeta primers were used in PCR. Produced via immunoSEQ multiplex PCR; TCRdb's table is partial and in-frame only. The profile covers 150,000 to 200,000 clones, with around 85% appearing a single time and 1.5% to 2% taken by the ten largest. The CDR3 is made up of 15 amino acids. Per the germline V gene, CDR1 is SGDLS and CDR2 is YYNGEE. Trimming at V came to 4 bases and at J to 0 bases, leaving 6 bases not matched to a gene. Note on this clone: The target antigen is unknown.

The V call is TRBV9, the J call TRBJ2-7; 8 bases align to TRBD1. The sequence was collected from a man between 18 and 35 years old in good health and CMV-seronegative. Material for sequencing was PBMCs. The CDR3 here is CASSPRDRSSYEQYF. As DNA, the CDR3 is TGTGCCAGCAGCCCACGGGACAGGAGCTCCTACGAGCAGTACTTC.